The 3 T cell receptor beta chains listed next were all sequenced from one sample in a study of cytomegalovirus exposure and HLA in healthy donors. PCR amplification relied on 60 Vbeta primers (plus 13 Jbeta primers). Profiling relied on immunoSEQ multiplex PCR, and the TCRdb table lists in-frame clones only, not all of them. The repertoire holds under 45,000 clones, approximately 80% seen once, with roughly 1.5% in the top ten. Source material: PBMCs. The source is a man aged 25-45 years in good health and CMV-seronegative.

The chain links TRBV7-9 to TRBJ2-7, with TRBD1 identical over 9 bases. CDR1 is SEHNR and CDR2 is FQNEAQ in the germline V gene (reference sequence). J was trimmed by 7 bases and V by 6 bases; bases with no gene match: 10. There are 14 residues in the CDR3. The CDR3 DNA is TGTGCCAGCAGGGGTAGACAGGGGGAACAGGAGCAGTACTTC. This codes for CASRGRQGEQEQYF.

This clone appeared a single time. The chain recombines TRBV29-1 with TRBJ2-7, with TRBD1 matching over 11 bases. This CDR3 contains 14 residues. The J segment lost 5 bases and the V segment lost 3 bases, leaving 6 bases of the junction unmatched. Germline V gives CDR1 SQVTM, CDR2 ANQGSEA. CDR3 residues: CSVDGQGAIDEQYF. The CDR3 coding sequence is TGCAGCGTTGATGGACAGGGGGCGATCGACGAGCAGTACTTC.

This rearrangement joins TRBV30 to TRBJ1-2, with D hard to call. The CDR3 covers 17 residues. V lost 0 bases, J lost 4 bases, and 21 bases lay in between. Germline CDR1 is GTSNPN and CDR2 is SVGIG (reference sequence). CDR3 sequence (DNA): TGTGCCTGGAGTGTACCGCCTGAGGGAGGGTCCCTCTATGGCTACACCTTC. This translates into CAWSVPPEGGSLYGYTF.